These 26 T cell receptor beta chains originate from one sample sequenced in a study of memory CD4+ T cells and cytomegalovirus serostatus. Sequencing was performed with immunoSEQ multiplex PCR; in TCRdb, only in-frame clones are kept and a portion is missing. The table records approximately 88,000 clones, 80% of them present only once. Single viable CD3+CD4+CD8-CD45RO+ cells were sorted as the memory CD4+ T cells. Sequenced material: memory CD4+ T cells from blood. These receptors were obtained from an adult in good health and CMV-seropositive.

Turning to this clone: A junction boundary mismatches the germline segment, possibly from a read error. The chain combines TRBV7-2 with TRBJ1-5; D uncertain. This CDR3 is built from 12 residues. Germline-derived CDR1 and CDR2 are SGHTA and FQGNSA. Written as DNA, the CDR3 is TGTGCCAGCAGCTATAGCAATCGGCCCCAGCATTTT. Amino acids: CASSYSNRPQHF.

V gene TRBV19 combines with J gene TRBJ1-1; TRBD1 aligns across 9 bases. V lost 7 bases to trimming and J lost 6 bases; unmatched junction nucleotides: 9. CDR3 length: 14 residues. Germline V lookup: CDR1 LNHDA, CDR2 SQIVND (reference sequence). The CDR3 sequence is CASTPGQGKSEAFF. The CDR3 DNA reads TGTGCCAGTACCCCGGGACAGGGAAAATCTGAAGCTTTCTTT. Combining the CDR3 with reference TRBV19 and TRBJ1-1 gives the whole variable domain DGGITQSPKYLFRKEGQNVTLSCEQNLNHDAMYWYRQDPGQGLRLIYYSQIVNDFQKGDIAEGYSVSREKKESFPLTVTSAQKNPTAFYLCASTPGQGKSEAFFGQGTRLTVV.

The chain has TRBV14 and TRBJ2-2, with 7 bases lining up with TRBD1. This CDR3 comprises 13 residues. Trimming at V came to 2 bases and at J to 6 bases, leaving 0 bases not matched to a gene. CDR1 is SGHDN, CDR2 FVKESK, per germline. The CDR3 DNA follows: TGTGCCAGCAGCCAACAGGGGGCCGGGGAGCTGTTTTTT. Its protein product is CASSQQGAGELFF.

The J gene is TRBJ2-7, the V gene TRBV28; no firm D call. Germline CDR1 is MDHEN and CDR2 is SYDVKM. With 4 bases removed from V and 0 bases from J, the gap between germline ends came to 10 bases. This CDR3 comprises 14 residues. DNA of the CDR3: TGTGCCAGCAGTTACCCACCACGCTCCTACGAGCAGTACTTC. The encoded protein is CASSYPPRSYEQYF. Using reference TRBV28 and TRBJ2-7 for the parts outside the CDR3, the full variable domain is DVKVTQSSRYLVKRTGEKVFLECVQDMDHENMFWYRQDPGLGLRLIYFSYDVKMKEKGDIPEGYSVSREKKERFSLILESASTNQTSMYLCASSYPPRSYEQYFGPGTRLTVT.

The rearrangement joins TRBV5-6 to TRBJ1-5, with 8 nucleotides matching TRBD1. The CDR3 totals 15 residues. J lost 1 base, V lost 3 bases, and 3 bases had no gene match. Germline assignment: CDR1 SGHDT and CDR2 YYEEEE. For the CDR3, the DNA is TGTGCCAGCAGCTCAGGGGGCCGGAGCAATCAGCCCCAGCATTTT. It encodes CASSSGGRSNQPQHF.

This clone was seen more than once but under ten times. The chain employs TRBV6-5 and TRBJ1-4; no definite D call. The CDR3 spans 13 residues. Trimming cost V 2 bases and J 7 bases, with 8 bases left between them. Germline assignment: CDR1 MNHEY and CDR2 SVGAGI. The CDR3 loop is CASSYDIGEKLFF. DNA for the CDR3: TGTGCCAGCAGTTACGACATTGGTGAAAAACTGTTTTTT.

V gene TRBV7-6 combines with J gene TRBJ1-2; 8 nucleotides agree with TRBD1. The CDR3 covers 14 residues. The V and J ends lost 0 bases and 6 bases, in that order; junction bases with no gene match: 3. Germline V gene lookup returns CDR1 SGHVS and CDR2 FNYEAQ. The CDR3: CASSLAYRGDGYTF. As DNA, the CDR3 is TGTGCCAGCAGCTTAGCGTACAGGGGGGATGGCTACACCTTC.

This chain uses TRBV11-3 with TRBJ2-3; the match to TRBD1 covers 9 bases. Trimming cost V 2 bases and J 1 base; bases outside gene matches: 1. Per the germline V gene, CDR1 is SGHNT and CDR2 is YENEEA. This CDR3 has 15 amino acids. CDR3 amino acids: CASSLRQGGTDTQYF. CDR3 coding DNA: TGTGCCAGCAGCTTACGACAGGGGGGCACAGATACGCAGTATTTT.

The chain employs TRBV18 and TRBJ1-5; D gene uncertain. Trimming pared 4 bases from V and 2 bases from J, leaving 6 bases between. Germline assignment: CDR1 KGHSH and CDR2 LQKENI. This CDR3 region has 13 residues. CDR3 in DNA: TGTGCCAGCTCACTGGCCGGCAATCAGCCCCAGCATTTT. It is translated as CASSLAGNQPQHF.

The chain links TRBV6-1 to TRBJ2-1; weak D call: TRBD2 (6 bases). Germline CDR1 reads MNHNS; CDR2 reads SASEGT. CDR3 size: 16 residues. Trimming pared 1 base from V and 9 bases from J, leaving 19 bases between. The DNA for the CDR3 is TGTGCCAGCAGTGAAGGTAGCGGCAGATATTTTGGTGAGCAGTTCTTC. Amino acids: CASSEGSGRYFGEQFF.

The chain employs TRBV2 and TRBJ2-7, with TRBD2 identical over 9 bases. This CDR3 region has 15 residues. From germline, CDR1 is SNHLY and CDR2 FYNNEI. V lost 7 bases, J lost 2 bases, and 9 bases stayed unmatched. This chain's CDR3 is CASNLLAGLTYEQYF. The CDR3 bases are TGTGCCAGCAACCTACTAGCGGGCCTAACCTACGAGCAGTACTTC.

As to this clone: An end of the junction does not agree with germline; a read error may underlie this. V gene TRBV7-7 combines with J gene TRBJ2-5, with TRBD2 matching 15 bases. The CDR3 runs to 16 residues. Germline loops: CDR1 SSHAT, CDR2 FNYEAQ (reference sequence). The CDR3 nucleotides read TGTGCTAGCAGCACCGGGACTAGCGGGAGGAAAGAGACCCAGTACTTC. It is translated as CASSTGTSGRKETQYF.

This chain links TRBV29-1 with TRBJ2-6; no reliable D call. Germline loops: CDR1 SQVTM, CDR2 ANQGSEA. Deletions cut 2 bases from V and 5 bases from J, with 4 bases between. The CDR3 runs 12 residues. In nucleotides, the CDR3 is TGCAGCGTTGAAAGCAGGGCCAACGTCCTGACTTTC. Translated: CSVESRANVLTF. The full variable domain, its missing parts supplied by reference TRBV29-1 and TRBJ2-6, is SAVISQKPSRDICQRGTSLTIQCQVDSQVTMMFWYRQQPGQSLTLIATANQGSEATYESGFVIDKFPISRPNLTFSTLTVSNMSPEDSSIYLCSVESRANVLTFGAGSRLTVL.

The chain uses TRBV6-6 and TRBJ2-2; TRBD2 might be the D (5 bases). Between the trimmed V and J ends, which lost 6 bases and 5 bases, there was a span of 7 bases. The CDR3 loop spans 12 amino acids. The germline gives CDR1 MNHNY, CDR2 SVGAGI (reference sequence). As DNA, the CDR3 is TGTGCCAGCAGGCGGGCTACCGGGGAGCTGTTTTTT. Amino acids: CASRRATGELFF.

V gene TRBV5-1 combines with J gene TRBJ2-1; TRBD2 aligns across 7 bases. CDR1 and CDR2 from the germline V gene are SGHRS and YFSETQ. This CDR3 has 13 residues. V gave up 4 bases and J gave up 7 bases; unmatched junction bases: 5. CDR3 sequence reads: CASSPGLTNEQFF. The CDR3 coding sequence is TGCGCCAGCAGCCCGGGACTAACTAATGAGCAGTTCTTC. Full variable domain (missing parts from reference TRBV5-1 and TRBJ2-1): KAGVTQTPRYLIKTRGQQVTLSCSPISGHRSVSWYQQTPGQGLQFLFEYFSETQRNKGNFPGRFSGRQFSNSRSEMNVSTLELGDSALYLCASSPGLTNEQFFGPGTRLTVL.

The rearrangement links TRBV7-8 to TRBJ1-2; tentative D call: TRBD1 (6 bases). The germline V gene has CDR1 SGHVS and CDR2 FQNEAQ. The CDR3 runs 15 residues. The ends were cut back, 5 bases at V and 3 bases at J, with 16 bases in the middle. In nucleotides, the CDR3 is TGTGCCAGCAGCCACTTCGCGAAGGGGGACTATGGCTACACCTTC. It specifies CASSHFAKGDYGYTF.

This chain joins TRBV7-9 and TRBJ1-3; unclear D gene. Germline V CDR1 and CDR2: SEHNR, FQNEAQ (reference sequence). V was pared by 5 bases and J by 2 bases, with 16 bases between. The length of the CDR3 is 16 residues. The CDR3: CASSPGRGPPGNTIYF. CDR3 nucleotide sequence: TGTGCCAGCAGCCCTGGTCGGGGTCCGCCTGGAAACACCATATATTTT.

The chain combines TRBV9 with TRBJ2-3, with 11 nucleotides matching TRBD2. Germline lookup yields CDR1 SGDLS and CDR2 YYNGEE. Trimming removed 1 base from V and 5 bases from J; junction bases left unmatched: 6. CDR3 size: 16 residues. This CDR3 reads CASSVSGSGGGDTQYF. Here the CDR3 DNA reads TGTGCCAGCAGCGTATCGGGTAGCGGGGGGGGAGATACGCAGTATTTT.

There are a few counts of this clone. V and J are TRBV18 and TRBJ2-7; a possible D gene is TRBD1 (5 bases). Deletions cut 1 base from V and 6 bases from J, with 10 bases between. CDR3 length: 13 amino acids. CDR1 is KGHSH and CDR2 is LQKENI in the germline V gene. DNA of the CDR3: TGTGCCAGCTCACCACATCAGGGATCCGAGCAGTACTTC. Translation: CASSPHQGSEQYF.

The chain joins TRBV9 to TRBJ1-3, with D possibly TRBD1 on 6 matching bases. Germline CDR1 is SGDLS and CDR2 is YYNGEE. With 3 bases removed from V and 3 bases from J, the gap between germline ends came to 13 bases. CDR3 length: 15 residues. CDR3 loop: CASSGGQILGNTIYF. CDR3 sequence (DNA): TGTGCCAGCAGCGGAGGACAGATCCTTGGAAACACCATATATTTT.

This chain uses TRBV11-3 with TRBJ1-1; D gene uncertain. Per the germline V gene, CDR1 is SGHNT and CDR2 is YENEEA. The CDR3 has 13 amino acids. V was clipped by 1 base and J by 3 bases, with 6 bases between them. The CDR3 sequence is CASSLVGYTEAFF. CDR3 coding DNA: TGTGCCAGCAGCTTAGTTGGTTACACTGAAGCTTTCTTT.

In the case of this clone: At one end, the junction sequence differs from germline, possibly due to a read error. The chain combines TRBV7-8 with TRBJ1-1, with no clear D. CDR3 length: 15 residues. Germline lookup yields CDR1 SGHVS and CDR2 FQNEAQ. The CDR3 DNA sequence: TGTGTCAGCAGCCTAGGTCCGGGTGGAGGTACTGAAGCTTTCTTT. Its translation: CVSSLGPGGGTEAFF.

This chain joins TRBV7-2 and TRBJ2-7; 11 bases agree with TRBD2. The CDR3 is made up of 15 amino acids. Germline-derived CDR1 and CDR2 are SGHTA and FQGNSA. V shed 1 base, J shed 7 bases, and the junction held 6 bases outside the gene matches. CDR3 in amino acids: CASSLDRLAGREQYF. CDR3 coding DNA: TGTGCCAGCAGCTTAGATAGACTAGCGGGAAGGGAGCAGTACTTC.

The V and J genes are TRBV28 and TRBJ2-1; perhaps TRBD1 as D (6 bases). The germline CDR1 and CDR2 sequences are MDHEN and SYDVKM. Deletions cut 5 bases from V and 3 bases from J, with 11 bases between. The CDR3 totals 14 residues. In DNA, the CDR3 is TGTGCCAGCAGTCCCGGGACACACTACAATGAGCAGTTCTTC. It yields the protein CASSPGTHYNEQFF. The full variable domain, completed using reference TRBV28 and TRBJ2-1, is DVKVTQSSRYLVKRTGEKVFLECVQDMDHENMFWYRQDPGLGLRLIYFSYDVKMKEKGDIPEGYSVSREKKERFSLILESASTNQTSMYLCASSPGTHYNEQFFGPGTRLTVL.

The table lists this clone with a count of one. The chain is built from TRBV28 and TRBJ1-4; a possible D gene is TRBD1 (5 bases). Trimming removed 6 bases from V and 4 bases from J, with 15 bases in between. Germline CDR1 reads MDHEN; CDR2 reads SYDVKM. This CDR3 comprises 15 residues. CDR3 sequence: CASSPAGGGNEKLFF. The CDR3 DNA follows: TGTGCCAGCAGCCCCGCGGGGGGTGGTAATGAAAAACTGTTTTTT.

The sample holds one count of this clone. The chain uses TRBV5-1 and TRBJ2-7; TRBD1 matches at 9 bases. J was trimmed by 4 bases and V by 0 bases; bases with no gene match: 5. Germline CDR1 and CDR2: SGHRS and YFSETQ. The CDR3 contains 15 residues. The CDR3 protein is CASSLASGTGYEQYF. The CDR3 DNA is TGCGCCAGCAGCTTGGCCTCTGGGACAGGGTACGAGCAGTACTTC.